This T cell receptor (beta chain) emerged from a study of shared clonotypes between healthy human individuals. Study results and limitations: A generally larger estimated richness was seen in naive subsets than in memory subsets. Lower generation probabilities were found for non-shared clonotypes than for those shared by all four donors.

At deep level, the assay was performed. Generated by immunoSEQ multiplex PCR, the TCRdb table keeps only in-frame clones and is missing some. The table records over 2 million clones, roughly 94% of them present only once. Of note for this clone: What it recognizes is unknown. Other DNA sequences of this sample code for an identical CDR3.

The CDR3 is 14 amino acids. CDR1 and CDR2 (germline): LNHDA, SQIVND (reference sequence). Trimming removed 3 bases at V and 2 bases at J, with 11 bases between. V is TRBV19 and J is TRBJ2-7; D possibly uses TRBD1 or TRBD2 (5 bases each). The TCR was taken from a man aged 18 to 30 in good health. Input material: naive CD4+ T cells sorted from blood. Subset meaning: CD45RA+ positively selected. CDR3 bases: TGTGCCAGTAGTATTGGGGGAAAGACCTACGAGCAGTACTTC. It translates to CASSIGGKTYEQYF.